The entry that follows covers one T cell receptor beta chain sequence. Its specificity is unknown. The data belong to a study of shared clonotypes between healthy human individuals. The ends were cut back, 1 base at V and 0 bases at J, with 7 bases in the middle. CDR3 length: 15 residues. Germline V gene data show CDR1 as SGHTA and CDR2 as FQGNSA. Sequencing used immunoSEQ multiplex PCR; TCRdb keeps in-frame clones, though not all of them. The top ten hold roughly 1.2% of the sample, which has about 2 million clones, less than 95% seen once. Study-wide findings and caveats: Lower generation probabilities were found for non-shared clonotypes than for those shared by all four donors.

CD45RO negativity and positive selection for CCR7 defined naive CD8 cells, a population that excluded terminally differentiated effector memory CD45RA+ cells. The chain recombines TRBV7-2 with TRBJ1-3, with D unclear. This receptor was obtained from a man between 18 and 29 years old in good health. The sample was naive CD8+ T cells sorted from blood. The CDR3, as DNA: TGTGCCAGCAGCTTAGACCGCTACTCTGGAAACACCATATATTTT. It codes for CASSLDRYSGNTIYF.